This T cell receptor (beta chain) was documented in a study of siplizumab effects on memory and regulatory T cells. Study findings and constraints: Memory cells seemed less diverse than naive T cells, which seemed major alloresponse contributors.

Every sample had 80,000 to 100,000 of its TCR templates assayed. This table comes from immunoSEQ multiplex PCR, and its TCRdb copy is limited to in-frame clones, with some not included. The sample gives around 110,000 clones, roughly 94% of which show up once; roughly 1.7% is in the top ten. A note on this clone: Its antigen is not identified.

CDR1 is ENHRY and CDR2 is SYGVKD in the germline V gene. Trimming took 2 bases from V and 5 from J, leaving 19 bases between them. The CDR3 consists of 16 residues. The specimen sequenced was non-Treg CD4+ T cells sorted from blood. The rearrangement joins TRBV10-3 to TRBJ2-7, with D possibly matching TRBD1 (6 bases). The TCR sequence derives from a human donor in good health. The CDR3 DNA reads TGTGCCATCAGTGAGCCTGGACAGAAACTTAAAGACGAGCAGTACTTC. It encodes CAISEPGQKLKDEQYF.